This T cell receptor beta chain is from a study of blood T cell repertoires in COVID-19. Overall study context: The analysed material was cDNA or gDNA that came from T cells, B-cell-depleted T cells, or PBMCs.

V lost 7 bases and J 0 bases, leaving 12 bases between the germline ends. CDR3 size: 14 residues. Germline-derived CDR1 and CDR2 are LNHDA and SQIVND (reference sequence). This table comes from immunoSEQ multiplex PCR, and its TCRdb copy is limited to in-frame clones, with some not included. The sample lists around 180,000 clones, 82% occurring once. The clonotype originates from a woman of 80 years or more with active or convalescent COVID-19. Sequenced material: peripheral blood. The V gene is TRBV19, the J gene TRBJ1-1, with a possible D match to TRBD1 (5 bases). The CDR3 sequence: CASTLGGLNTEAFF. The CDR3 DNA sequence: TGTGCCAGTACCTTGGGGGGTTTGAACACTGAAGCTTTCTTT.